One and the same sample provided the 6 T cell receptor beta chains below, sequenced in a study of shared clonotypes between healthy human individuals (dated by TCRdb to 2020 to 2021). Libraries were constructed by the immunoSEQ multiplex PCR assay. As stored in TCRdb, this immuneACCESS dataset retains in-frame rearrangements with V and J assigned. A fraction of the clones does not appear; measured against another copy, unresolved V genes explain less than half of the discrepancy, and the remainder lacks a known reason. The sample records 550,000 to 850,000 clones, 72% of which are singletons. The ten most abundant clones make up around 1.8% of the sample. The sample taken for sequencing was memory CD4+ T cells sorted from blood. Per the publication, the cell subset or site label means: CD45RA-negative fraction. Receptor source: a woman younger than 45 in good health.

The chain carries TRBV6-1 and TRBJ2-5; D not certain. Germline values: CDR1 MNHNS, CDR2 SASEGT. The CDR3 length is 15 residues. Trimming removed 3 bases from V and 0 bases from J, with 11 bases in between. The CDR3 region has the DNA TGTGCCAGCAGTGATTGGGCAGTACACCAAGAGACCCAGTACTTC. Protein sequence: CASSDWAVHQETQYF.

This clone was seen a handful of times. The chain combines TRBV27 with TRBJ2-2, with 9 bases aligning to TRBD1. The CDR3 sequence is 17 residues long. J lost 0 bases, V lost 6 bases, and 8 bases had no gene match. Germline loops: CDR1 MNHEY, CDR2 SMNVEV (reference sequence). CDR3: CASSAGTGISNTGELFF. DNA for the CDR3: TGTGCCAGCAGCGCCGGGACAGGGATTTCGAACACCGGGGAGCTGTTTTTT.

V is TRBV7-7 and J is TRBJ2-1, with unresolved D. Trimming took off 1 base at V and 6 bases at J, with 7 bases between the two ends. Germline lookup yields CDR1 SSHAT and CDR2 FNYEAQ (reference sequence). The CDR3 runs to 13 residues. CDR3 bases: TGTGCCAGCAGCTTAGGAACGGGCAATGAGCAGTTCTTC. It specifies CASSLGTGNEQFF. Filled out from reference TRBV7-7 and TRBJ2-1, the complete variable domain reads GAGVSQSPRYKVTKRGQDVTLRCDPISSHATLYWYQQALGQGPEFLTYFNYEAQPDKSGLPSDRFSAERPEGSISTLTIQRTEQRDSAMYRCASSLGTGNEQFFGPGTRLTVL.

This clone was counted at least ten times. The chain is built from TRBV23-1 and TRBJ1-1, with D possibly being TRBD1 (6 bases). TRBV23-1 is an ORF for which the function is uncertain. This CDR3 is 12 amino acids long. V lost 0 bases and J 8 bases, leaving 7 bases between the germline ends. CDR3 nucleotides: TGCGCCAGCAGTCAATCCGGGACAGAAGCTTTCTTT. Translation gives CASSQSGTEAFF.

The chain employs TRBV27 and TRBJ2-3, with 10 bases that match TRBD2. Germline V gene data show CDR1 as MNHEY and CDR2 as SMNVEV (reference sequence). V was clipped by 6 bases and J by 5 bases; unmatched bases: 8. The CDR3 length is 15 residues. The CDR3 DNA reads as TGTGCCAGCAGCCCACTAGCGGGAAGGATAGATACGCAGTATTTT. Translating gives CASSPLAGRIDTQYF.

J is TRBJ1-5 and V is TRBV7-9, with 9 bases that match TRBD1. The CDR3 covers 15 residues. V lost 5 bases and J lost 5; bases outside the gene matches: 7. Germline values: CDR1 SEHNR, CDR2 FQNEAQ (reference sequence). For the CDR3, the DNA is TGTGCCAGCAGCCCAACAGGGGGCTTACATCAGCCCCAGCATTTT. This codes for CASSPTGGLHQPQHF.